This TCR beta chain was obtained from a study of neurological immune-mediated disorders (dated by TCRdb to 2018 to 2020). Regarding the research as a whole: Peripheral blood TCR-beta repertoires from HTLV-I-associated myelopathy (HAM/TSP) patients, multiple sclerosis patients and healthy controls were compared by UMI-based sequencing. Alongside PBMC samples, the set of some 97 TCR-beta libraries contained longitudinal samples, technical triplicates, and paired CD4+ and CD8+ T-cell subsets that had been sorted. The cohort included approximately 70 subjects: roughly 15 with HAM/TSP, approximately 34 with multiple sclerosis, and roughly 20 healthy controls.

Healthy controls were blood bank volunteers in Maryland, USA. For the unsorted PBMC libraries, 2 million PBMCs were stored in RNAlater at -80 degrees C until RNA extraction and were used to generate the libraries. Peripheral blood was subjected to Ficoll-Hypaque density gradient centrifugation to isolate PBMCs, which were then cryopreserved in liquid nitrogen. Broad study findings and their caveats: No identical CDR3 amino acid sequences were found to be shared among expanded clones across subjects, suggesting that TCR-beta repertoires were private in all groups. The highest TCR clonal expansion was observed in HAM/TSP patients, whereas the lowest was observed in MS patients, even when compared with healthy controls.

The junction carries 14 bases between V and J, which are trimmed by 0 bases and 0 bases respectively. There are 16 amino acids in the CDR3, from cysteine to phenylalanine inclusive. Solely the CDR3 DNA is kept, with 48 bases framed from the first base. The germline V gene encodes CDR1 DFQATT and CDR2 SNEGSKA (reference sequence). cDNA was synthesized by template-switch 5'RACE using a primer carrying a 10-nucleotide random unique molecular identifier by which each TCR transcript was tagged. Every sequencing run yielded over 190 million TCR-beta sequences covering 15-18 subjects. The RNeasy kit was used for extraction of total RNA. Using the KAPA Real-time Library Amplification kit, TCR-beta VDJ regions were amplified with primers for the TCR constant region and the 5'RACE anchor. A first PCR added sample indexes and Illumina adaptors, and a second PCR then raised library yield. After Ampure bead purification, the TCR product of roughly 650 bp was size-selected on a 2% E-gel SizeSelection system. Library quality was checked on a Bioanalyzer, concentration was measured with Qubit, and libraries were quantified with the Kapa Library Quantification kit before pooling. An Illumina HiSeq 2500 was used to sequence the libraries paired-end at 2 x 150 bp. To increase sequence diversity, about 24-32% phiX was spiked into each library pool. The authors processed their data as follows. Quality-filtered reads were processed with the UMI-based MiGEC pipeline, and over 75% of raw TCR sequences were removed by the MiGEC pipeline during error correction. VDJ genes were aligned to IMGT germline references, and each clonotype was defined by a unique CDR3 amino acid sequence together with V-J genes. Clonal expansion, Shannon diversity and CDR3 relatedness (CalcPairwiseDistances, ClusterSamples) were evaluated with VDJtools, and phylogenetic trees were built with CLCbio workbench. Using coefficient-of-variation modelling across technical triplicates, the study counted a clone as expanded if it had at least 8 unique UMIs. Starting from the raw public reads, TCRdb applied fastp trimming at Q25, assembled clones with MiXCR and retained in-frame beta chains. Merged by CDR3 protein, the rows form single entries marked with the most common genes and DNA. Here the V and J calls rest on TCRdb's processing, not on the authors' analysis. This sample comprises tens of thousands of distinct CDR3 sequences, 10% of them detected only once. The top ten clones comprise about 1.8% of the sample.

This clonotype was observed at least ten times. It lacks a known antigen. Base qualities are not recorded, but no much larger clone differs from it by a single base. The sequence derives from a man in his forties or fifties in good health. Recombination linked TRBV20-1 to TRBJ1-1; the D gene cannot be resolved reliably. Sequencing used PBMCs. The DNA sequence is TGCAGTGCTAGAGATTCCGGCGTCCCTATGAACACTGAAGCTTTCTTT. It codes for CSARDSGVPMNTEAFF.